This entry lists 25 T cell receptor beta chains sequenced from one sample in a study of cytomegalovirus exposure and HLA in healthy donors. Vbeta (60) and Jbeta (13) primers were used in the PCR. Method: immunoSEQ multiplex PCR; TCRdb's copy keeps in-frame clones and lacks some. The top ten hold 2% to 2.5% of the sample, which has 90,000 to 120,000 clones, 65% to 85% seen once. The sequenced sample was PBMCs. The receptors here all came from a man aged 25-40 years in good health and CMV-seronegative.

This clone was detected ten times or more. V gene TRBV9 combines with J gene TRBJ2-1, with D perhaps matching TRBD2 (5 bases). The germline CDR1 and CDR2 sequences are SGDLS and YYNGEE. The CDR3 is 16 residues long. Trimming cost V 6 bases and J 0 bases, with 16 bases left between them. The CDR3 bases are TGTGCCAGCAACCCCTATAGCGTAAGCTCCTACAATGAGCAGTTCTTC. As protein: CASNPYSVSSYNEQFF.

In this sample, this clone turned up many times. The CDR3 here is CASSLAGTVNTEAFF. In DNA, the CDR3 is TGTGCCAGCAGCTTAGCCGGGACAGTGAACACTGAAGCTTTCTTT. The chain is built from TRBV7-9 and TRBJ1-1, with 7 positions matching TRBD1. Germline V gives CDR1 SEHNR, CDR2 FQNEAQ (reference sequence). V lost 0 bases to trimming and J lost 0 bases; unmatched junction nucleotides: 1. This CDR3 is 15 amino acids long.

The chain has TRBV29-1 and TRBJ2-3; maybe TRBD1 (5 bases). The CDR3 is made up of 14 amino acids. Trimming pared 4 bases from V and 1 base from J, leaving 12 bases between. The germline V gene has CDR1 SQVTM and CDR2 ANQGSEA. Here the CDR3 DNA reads TGCAGCGTTGTTGGCAGGGTGGGCACAGATACGCAGTATTTT. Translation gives CSVVGRVGTDTQYF.

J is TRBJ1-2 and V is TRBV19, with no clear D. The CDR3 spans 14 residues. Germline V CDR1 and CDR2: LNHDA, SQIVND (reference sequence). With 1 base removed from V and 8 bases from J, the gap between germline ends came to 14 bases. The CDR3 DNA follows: TGTGCCAGTAGTATAGGGACTTCTTTAGGCGGCTACACCTTC. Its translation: CASSIGTSLGGYTF.

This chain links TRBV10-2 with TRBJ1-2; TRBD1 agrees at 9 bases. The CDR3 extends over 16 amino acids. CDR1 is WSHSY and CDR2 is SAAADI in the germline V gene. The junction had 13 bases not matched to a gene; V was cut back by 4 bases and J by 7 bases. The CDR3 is CASSGLTGQGNIGYTF. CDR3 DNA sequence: TGCGCCAGCAGTGGACTAACGGGACAGGGAAATATTGGCTACACCTTC.

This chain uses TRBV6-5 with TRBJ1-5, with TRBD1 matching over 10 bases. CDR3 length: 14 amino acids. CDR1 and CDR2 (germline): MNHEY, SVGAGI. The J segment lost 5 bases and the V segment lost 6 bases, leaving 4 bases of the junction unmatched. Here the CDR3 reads CASSRTGGDQPQHF. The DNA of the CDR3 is TGTGCCAGCAGCCGGACAGGGGGTGATCAGCCCCAGCATTTT.

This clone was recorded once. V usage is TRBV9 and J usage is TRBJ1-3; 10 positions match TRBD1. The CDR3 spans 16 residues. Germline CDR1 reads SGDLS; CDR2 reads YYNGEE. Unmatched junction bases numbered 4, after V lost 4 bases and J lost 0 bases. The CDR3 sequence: CASSRGQGSSGNTIYF. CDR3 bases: TGTGCCAGCAGCAGGGGACAGGGGAGCTCTGGAAACACCATATATTTT.

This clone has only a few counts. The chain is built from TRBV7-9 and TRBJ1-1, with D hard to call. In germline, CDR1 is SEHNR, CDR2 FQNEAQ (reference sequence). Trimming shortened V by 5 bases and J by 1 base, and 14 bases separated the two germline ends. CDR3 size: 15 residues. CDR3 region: CASSPRRDTNTEAFF. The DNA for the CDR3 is TGTGCCAGCAGCCCGCGCAGAGACACGAACACTGAAGCTTTCTTT.

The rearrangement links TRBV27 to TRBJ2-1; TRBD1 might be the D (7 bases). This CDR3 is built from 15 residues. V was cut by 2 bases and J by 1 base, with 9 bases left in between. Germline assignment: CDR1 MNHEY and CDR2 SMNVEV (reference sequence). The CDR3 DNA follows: TGTGCCAGCAGTTTACAGGGGGGATCCTACAATGAGCAGTTCTTC. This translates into CASSLQGGSYNEQFF.

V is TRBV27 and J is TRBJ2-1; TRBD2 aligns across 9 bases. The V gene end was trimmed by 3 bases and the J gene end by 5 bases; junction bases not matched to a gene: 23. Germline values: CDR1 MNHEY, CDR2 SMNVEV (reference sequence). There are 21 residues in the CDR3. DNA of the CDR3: TGTGCCAGCAGTTTTTCTGCCCGGACTAGCGACAAAGGGGTTAGGAACAATGAGCAGTTCTTC. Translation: CASSFSARTSDKGVRNNEQFF.

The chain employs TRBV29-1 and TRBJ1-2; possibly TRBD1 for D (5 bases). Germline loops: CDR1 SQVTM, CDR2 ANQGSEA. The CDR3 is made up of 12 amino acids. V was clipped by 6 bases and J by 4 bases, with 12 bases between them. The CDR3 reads CSVETASYGYTF. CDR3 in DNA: TGCAGCGTGGAGACAGCTTCCTATGGCTACACCTTC.

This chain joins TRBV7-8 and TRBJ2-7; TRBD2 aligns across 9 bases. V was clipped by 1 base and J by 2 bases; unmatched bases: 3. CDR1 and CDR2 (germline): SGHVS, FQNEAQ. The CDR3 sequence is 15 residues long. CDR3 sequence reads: CASSLVSGRTYEQYF. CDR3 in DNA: TGTGCCAGCAGCTTAGTTAGCGGGAGAACCTACGAGCAGTACTTC. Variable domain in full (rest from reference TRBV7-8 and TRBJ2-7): GAGVSQSPRYKVAKRGQDVALRCDPISGHVSLFWYQQALGQGPEFLTYFQNEAQLDKSGLPSDRFFAERPEGSVSTLKIQRTQQEDSAVYLCASSLVSGRTYEQYFGPGTRLTVT.

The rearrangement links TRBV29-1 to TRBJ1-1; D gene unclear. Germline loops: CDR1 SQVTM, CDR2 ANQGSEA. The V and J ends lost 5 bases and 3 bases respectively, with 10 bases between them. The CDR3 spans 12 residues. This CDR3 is CSVRMGDTEAFF. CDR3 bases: TGCAGCGTTCGAATGGGCGACACTGAAGCTTTCTTT.

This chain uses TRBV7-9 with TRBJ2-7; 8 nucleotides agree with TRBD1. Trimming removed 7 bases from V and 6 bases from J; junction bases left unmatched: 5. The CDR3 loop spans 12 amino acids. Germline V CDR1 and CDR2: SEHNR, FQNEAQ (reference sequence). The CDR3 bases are TGTGCCAGCATCAACAGGGGGGCCGAGCAGTACTTC. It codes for CASINRGAEQYF.

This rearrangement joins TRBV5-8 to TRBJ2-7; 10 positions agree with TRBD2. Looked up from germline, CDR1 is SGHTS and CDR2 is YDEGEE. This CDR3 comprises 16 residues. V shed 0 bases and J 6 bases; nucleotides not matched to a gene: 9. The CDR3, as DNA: TGTGCCAGCAGCTTGGAGCGGCTAGCGGGAGTCTTCGAGCAGTACTTC. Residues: CASSLERLAGVFEQYF. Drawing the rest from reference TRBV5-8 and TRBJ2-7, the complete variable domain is EAGVTQSPTHLIKTRGQQATLRCSPISGHTSVYWYQQALGLGLQFLLWYDEGEERNRGNFPPRFSGRQFPNYSSELNVNALELEDSALYLCASSLERLAGVFEQYFGPGTRLTVT.

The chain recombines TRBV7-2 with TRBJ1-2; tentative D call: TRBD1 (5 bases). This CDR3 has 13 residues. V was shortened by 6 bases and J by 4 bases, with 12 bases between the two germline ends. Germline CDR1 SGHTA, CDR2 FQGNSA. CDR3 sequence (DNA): TGTGCCAGCAGAACAGCGGGGGGCTATGGCTACACCTTC. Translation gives CASRTAGGYGYTF.

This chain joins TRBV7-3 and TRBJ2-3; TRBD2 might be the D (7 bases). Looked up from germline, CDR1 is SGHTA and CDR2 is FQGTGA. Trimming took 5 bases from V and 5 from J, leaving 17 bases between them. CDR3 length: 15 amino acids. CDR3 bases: TGTGCCAGCAGCCTTAGGGGGGGAGTGGAAGATACGCAGTATTTT. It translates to CASSLRGGVEDTQYF. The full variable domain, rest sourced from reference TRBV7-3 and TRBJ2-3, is GAGVSQTPSNKVTEKGKYVELRCDPISGHTALYWYRQSLGQGPEFLIYFQGTGAADDSGLPNDRFFAVRPEGSVSTLKIQRTERGDSAVYLCASSLRGGVEDTQYFGPGTRLTVL.

The CDR3 coding sequence is TGTGCCTGGAGTTGGGGGGGGAATAGTGGGGCCAACGTCCTGACTTTC. This codes for CAWSWGGNSGANVLTF. This chain uses TRBV30 with TRBJ2-6; 7 bases map to TRBD2. Germline CDR1 GTSNPN, CDR2 SVGIG (reference sequence). This CDR3 region has 16 residues. V shed 2 bases, J shed 3 bases, and the junction held 7 bases outside the gene matches.

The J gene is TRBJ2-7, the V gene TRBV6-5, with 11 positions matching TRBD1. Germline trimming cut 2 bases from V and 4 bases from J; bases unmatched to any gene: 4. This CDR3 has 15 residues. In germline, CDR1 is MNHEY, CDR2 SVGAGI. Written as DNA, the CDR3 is TGTGCCAGCAGTTACGGACAGGGGGCCCCGTACGAGCAGTACTTC. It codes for CASSYGQGAPYEQYF.

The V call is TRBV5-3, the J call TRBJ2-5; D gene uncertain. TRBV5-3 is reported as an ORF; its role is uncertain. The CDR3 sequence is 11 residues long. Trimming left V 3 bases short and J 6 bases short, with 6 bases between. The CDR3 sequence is CARSSIKTQYF. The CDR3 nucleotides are TGTGCCAGAAGCTCTATTAAGACCCAGTACTTC.

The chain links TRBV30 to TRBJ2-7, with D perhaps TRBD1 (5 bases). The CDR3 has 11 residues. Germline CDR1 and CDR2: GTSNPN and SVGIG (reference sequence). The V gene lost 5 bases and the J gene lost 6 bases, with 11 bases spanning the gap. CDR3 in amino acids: CAWSSRVEQYF. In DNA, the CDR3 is TGTGCCTGGTCATCCAGGGTCGAGCAGTACTTC.

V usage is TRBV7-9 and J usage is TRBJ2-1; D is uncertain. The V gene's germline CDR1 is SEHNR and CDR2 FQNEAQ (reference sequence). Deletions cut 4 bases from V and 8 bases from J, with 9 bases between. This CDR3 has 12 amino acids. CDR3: CASSYGRDEQFF. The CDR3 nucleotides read TGTGCCAGCAGCTACGGCCGGGATGAGCAGTTCTTC.

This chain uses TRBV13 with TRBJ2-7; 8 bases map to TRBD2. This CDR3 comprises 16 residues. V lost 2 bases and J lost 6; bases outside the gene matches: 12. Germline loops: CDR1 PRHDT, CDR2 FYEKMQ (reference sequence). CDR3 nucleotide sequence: TGTGCCAGCAGCTTACAAGCGGGAGCGATAGCCAGCGAGCAGTACTTC. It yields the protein CASSLQAGAIASEQYF.

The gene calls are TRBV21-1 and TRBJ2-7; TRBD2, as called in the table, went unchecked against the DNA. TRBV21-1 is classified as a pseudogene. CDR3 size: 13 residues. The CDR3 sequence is CASNSGGEREQYF. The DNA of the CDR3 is TGTGCCAGCAACTCCGGTGGAGAGAGGGAGCAGTACTTC.

The DNA of the CDR3 is TGTGCCAGCAGTGAGTCCCTAGCGGGCTACTACGAGCAGTACTTC. It yields the protein CASSESLAGYYEQYF. The chain links TRBV25-1 to TRBJ2-7, with 8 positions matching TRBD2. Germline trimming cut 3 bases from V and 3 bases from J; bases unmatched to any gene: 7. CDR1 is MGHDK and CDR2 is SYGVNS in the germline V gene. This CDR3 has 15 amino acids.